These 20 T cell receptor beta chains originate from one sample sequenced in a study of Graves' ophthalmopathy and Graves' hyperthyroidism. As the template, RNA transcripts were used to amplify TCR beta CDR3 regions. The first round was an RT-PCR with HTBI primers, and the second round was a multiplex PCR. TCRdb itself ran the multiplex PCR reads through MiXCR, one entry per CDR3 protein. The sample yields about 1.2 million distinct CDR3 sequences, 35% to 40% seen once. The source material was peripheral blood or thyroid tissue (not recorded which). Source of these receptors: an adult man with Graves' hyperthyroidism.

This clonotype was seen many times. This rearrangement joins TRBV28 to TRBJ2-7; D gene uncertain. The CDR3 runs to 11 residues. Germline V gene data show CDR1 as MDHEN and CDR2 as SYDVKM. Between the trimmed V and J ends, which lost 7 bases and 6 bases, there was a span of 10 bases. The CDR3 spells CASNAPREQYF. The CDR3 region has the DNA TGTGCCAGCAATGCACCCCGCGAGCAGTACTTC.

The chain is built from TRBV20-1 and TRBJ1-5, with TRBD1 identical over 9 bases. The V gene end was trimmed by 3 bases and the J gene end by 4 bases; junction bases not matched to a gene: 10. CDR1 is DFQATT and CDR2 is SNEGSKA in the germline V gene (reference sequence). The CDR3 totals 16 residues. For the CDR3, the DNA is TGCAGTGCTAGTCTTGTGGGACAGGGTCTGAATCAGCCCCAGCATTTT. This codes for CSASLVGQGLNQPQHF.

The V gene is TRBV10-2, the J gene TRBJ1-4, with 12 positions matching TRBD1. Per germline, CDR1 WSHSY and CDR2 SAAADI. The length of the CDR3 is 16 residues. Trimming removed 5 bases from V and 7 bases from J; junction bases left unmatched: 8. The CDR3 DNA follows: TGCGCCAGCAGTCCGGCCCCGGGACAGGGGGCTGAAAAACTGTTTTTT. Translating gives CASSPAPGQGAEKLFF.

CDR3 loop: CSASTPSGGKNYGYTF. CDR3 DNA sequence: TGCAGTGCCAGCACCCCCAGCGGGGGGAAGAACTATGGCTACACCTTC. The chain couples TRBV20-1 to TRBJ1-2; a weak D match, TRBD1 (5 bases). The germline V gene has CDR1 DFQATT and CDR2 SNEGSKA (reference sequence). The CDR3 sequence is 16 residues long. The ends were cut back, 6 bases at V and 2 bases at J, with 22 bases in the middle.

The chain links TRBV6-5 to TRBJ1-5, with 7 positions matching TRBD1. This CDR3 contains 14 residues. The trim removed 3 bases at V and 6 bases at J, leaving 5 bases unmatched. Germline-derived CDR1 and CDR2 are MNHEY and SVGAGI. CDR3 sequence reads: CASSYSGGIQPQHF. The CDR3 nucleotides are TGTGCCAGCAGTTATTCAGGGGGAATTCAGCCCCAGCATTTT.

To note about this clonotype: A much more abundant neighbour one base away suggests this may be a read error. The rearrangement uses TRBV7-9 and TRBJ1-5; D is unresolved. Trimming removed 0 bases from V and 9 bases from J, with 3 bases in between. Germline V gene lookup returns CDR1 SEHNR and CDR2 FQNEAQ (reference sequence). The CDR3 loop spans 11 amino acids. CDR3 loop: CASSLAGPQHF. DNA of the CDR3: TGTGCCAGCAGCTTAGCGGGGCCCCAGCATTTT.

The gene calls are TRBV12-3 or TRBV12-4 and TRBJ2-6, with D possibly being TRBD1 (5 bases). The length of the CDR3 is 19 residues. V lost 1 base to trimming and J lost 0 bases, with 16 bases between them. CDR3 sequence (DNA): TGTGCCAGCAGTTTAGTGTTGGCAGGGAAAAGCTCTGGGGCCAACGTCCTGACTTTC. The encoded protein is CASSLVLAGKSSGANVLTF.

In the case of this clonotype: A far larger clone is only one base removed, so a read error is likely. The chain combines TRBV12-3 or TRBV12-4 with TRBJ1-1; no clear D gene. This CDR3 comprises 12 residues. Between the trimmed V and J ends, which lost 1 base and 6 bases, there was a span of 6 bases. Written as DNA, the CDR3 is TGTGCCAGCAGTTTAGGGATAGCTGAAGCTTTCTTT. It codes for CASSLGIAEAFF.

The chain joins TRBV15 to TRBJ2-5; D unresolved. The CDR3 has 12 residues. Germline values: CDR1 LNHNV, CDR2 YYDKDF (reference sequence). Trimming shortened V by 3 bases and J by 1 base, and 3 bases separated the two germline ends. The CDR3 spells CATSSFQETQYF. The CDR3 DNA reads as TGTGCCACCAGCAGCTTCCAAGAGACCCAGTACTTC.

This clonotype appeared many times. The rearrangement links TRBV20-1 to TRBJ1-4; D unresolved. The CDR3 is made up of 11 amino acids. Germline V gene sequence: CDR1 DFQATT, CDR2 SNEGSKA (reference sequence). The V end lost 3 bases, the J end lost 8 bases, and 7 bases lay between the germline ends. CDR3 in DNA: TGCAGTGCTAGGGGTGAGGAAAAACTGTTTTTT. Its translation is CSARGEEKLFF.

This rearrangement joins TRBV9 to TRBJ1-2, with no clear D. The CDR3 has 14 residues. Germline CDR1 and CDR2: SGDLS and YYNGEE. Between the trimmed V and J ends, which lost 0 bases and 4 bases, there was a span of 10 bases. The CDR3 reads CASSVAGRPYGYTF. DNA of the CDR3: TGTGCCAGCAGCGTAGCCGGCAGACCCTATGGCTACACCTTC. Full variable domain (remainder filled in from reference TRBV9 and TRBJ1-2): DSGVTQTPKHLITATGQRVTLRCSPRSGDLSVYWYQQSLDQGLQFLIQYYNGEERAKGNILERFSAQQFPDLHSELNLSSLELGDSALYFCASSVAGRPYGYTFGSGTRLTVV.

The gene calls are TRBV25-1 and TRBJ2-3; D possibly corresponds to TRBD2 (6 bases). CDR1 and CDR2 (germline): MGHDK, SYGVNS. There are 15 residues in the CDR3. The ends were cut back, 8 bases at V and 2 bases at J, with 17 bases in the middle. The CDR3 sequence is CASLGAGTATDTQYF. CDR3 coding DNA: TGTGCCAGCTTGGGAGCGGGTACGGCCACAGATACGCAGTATTTT.

In its sample, this clonotype was seen a few times. This chain links TRBV29-1 with TRBJ2-2; TRBD1 might be the D (6 bases). CDR1 and CDR2 from the germline V gene are SQVTM and ANQGSEA. The CDR3 is 13 residues long. V dropped 6 bases and J dropped 5 bases, with 13 bases sitting between them. DNA for the CDR3: TGCAGCGTCTATGTCACAGGGACCGGGGAGCTGTTTTTT. Protein sequence: CSVYVTGTGELFF.

This clonotype was counted many times. The chain combines TRBV20-1 with TRBJ1-1, with a tentative D call TRBD1 (5 bases). V lost 0 bases and J lost 4, with 15 bases in between. The CDR3 has 15 amino acids. CDR1 is DFQATT and CDR2 is SNEGSKA in the germline V gene (reference sequence). The CDR3 sequence: CSARDPGTAPTEAFF. CDR3 nucleotide sequence: TGCAGTGCTAGAGATCCCGGGACGGCTCCCACTGAAGCTTTCTTT.

The J gene is TRBJ1-2, the V gene TRBV29-1; D not certain. Deletions cut 3 bases from V and 8 bases from J, with 16 bases between. This CDR3 has 13 amino acids. In germline, CDR1 is SQVTM, CDR2 ANQGSEA. The CDR3 here is CSVEEGWVEGYTF. CDR3 sequence (DNA): TGCAGCGTTGAGGAAGGGTGGGTGGAAGGCTACACCTTC.

The chain uses TRBV7-9 and TRBJ1-6; D may be TRBD1 (6 bases). The CDR3 sequence is 17 residues long. Germline lookup yields CDR1 SEHNR and CDR2 FQNEAQ (reference sequence). Trimming took off 1 base at V and 6 bases at J, with 16 bases between the two ends. The DNA of the CDR3 is TGTGCCAGCAGCTTAGGCGGAGTCACAGGGTTTAATTCACCCCTCCACTTT. This codes for CASSLGGVTGFNSPLHF.

The sample holds many counts of this clonotype. The genes are TRBV7-2 and TRBJ2-7; no reliable D call. The CDR3 extends over 12 amino acids. Germline V CDR1 and CDR2: SGHTA, FQGNSA. V was pared by 1 base and J by 5 bases, with 6 bases between. CDR3 bases: TGTGCCAGCAGCTTAGGACCCCACGAGCAGTACTTC. This translates into CASSLGPHEQYF.

V usage is TRBV19 and J usage is TRBJ2-7, with D possibly TRBD2 on 6 matching bases. The germline V gene has CDR1 LNHDA and CDR2 SQIVND (reference sequence). This CDR3 has 13 amino acids. Between the trimmed V and J ends, which lost 4 bases and 8 bases, there was a span of 15 bases. The CDR3: CASSTISGVQQYF. The CDR3 DNA follows: TGTGCCAGTAGTACTATATCGGGAGTTCAGCAGTACTTC.

The chain carries TRBV7-2 and TRBJ2-5; 7 nucleotides line up with TRBD1. The germline V gene has CDR1 SGHTA and CDR2 FQGNSA. With 2 bases clipped from V and 5 bases from J, the junction kept 5 bases outside the gene matches. The CDR3 length is 14 residues. CDR3 nucleotide sequence: TGTGCCAGCAGCTTACAGACAGGGTCGGAGACCCAGTACTTC. Its protein product is CASSLQTGSETQYF.

This clonotype was observed many times. This chain connects TRBV19 to TRBJ1-6; unclear D gene. CDR1 and CDR2 (germline): LNHDA, SQIVND (reference sequence). This CDR3 has 13 residues. V was clipped by 7 bases and J by 7 bases, with 11 bases between them. The CDR3 here is CASKAASNSPLHF. The CDR3 coding sequence is TGTGCCAGTAAAGCCGCGAGCAATTCACCCCTCCACTTT.